This T cell receptor (beta chain) was recovered during a study of T cell responses to AZD1222 COVID-19 vaccine. Using immunoSEQ multiplex PCR, the repertoire was profiled, and TCRdb retains in-frame clones only, with some absent. The table includes some 80,000 clones, 88% detected once. This clone was seen a single time. Between the trimmed V and J ends, which lost 5 bases and 1 base, there was a span of 7 bases. The CDR3 extends over 13 amino acids. The V gene's germline CDR1 is SGHDN and CDR2 FVKESK. Sequencing used peripheral blood, obtained on day 0 of MenACWY control vaccination. J is TRBJ2-3 and V is TRBV14; D unresolved. This clonotype was obtained from an adult in good health. CDR3 DNA sequence: TGTGCCAGCAGCAGGGCAGGCACAGATACGCAGTATTTT. It encodes CASSRAGTDTQYF. The complete variable domain, with remaining parts taken from reference TRBV14 and TRBJ2-3, reads EAGVTQFPSHSVIEKGQTVTLRCDPISGHDNLYWYRRVMGKEIKFLLHFVKESKQDESGMPNNRFLAERTGGTYSTLKVQPAELEDSGVYFCASSRAGTDTQYFGPGTRLTVL.